Reported below is one TCR beta chain. After removal of 3 bases from V and 1 base from J, the junction contained 0 bases not matched to a gene. The CDR3 totals 15 residues. CDR1 is LGHDT, CDR2 YNNKEL, per germline (reference sequence). The data are from a study of blood T cell repertoires in COVID-19. Produced via immunoSEQ multiplex PCR; TCRdb's table is partial and in-frame only. Among under 45,000 clones listed, approximately 73% were seen once. The specimen sequenced was peripheral blood. The rearrangement links TRBV3-1 (or the pseudogene TRBV3-2) to TRBJ2-2; 9 nucleotides align to TRBD2. This receptor was taken from a man aged 80 or over with acute or convalescent COVID-19. CDR3 region: CASSHSGGNTGELFF. CDR3 nucleotide sequence: TGTGCCAGCAGCCATAGCGGGGGGAACACCGGGGAGCTGTTTTTT.